The source of this T cell receptor beta chain is a study of metastatic and nonmetastatic thyroid tumors. The CDR3 is made up of 14 amino acids. Germline V gene data show CDR1 as MRHNA and CDR2 as SNTAGT. Trimming left V 4 bases short and J 3 bases short, with 9 bases between. The sample holds a few counts of this clone. With MiXCR, TCRdb reprocessed the PCR reads. The repertoire includes roughly 30,000 clones, around 15% of them detected once, and about 4.4% sits in the top ten. All patients were treatment-naive before thyroid surgery. Sequenced material: blood. This chain connects TRBV6-4 to TRBJ2-2; D not certain. This clonotype was sampled from a female donor with papillary thyroid cancer or a benign thyroid nodule (not recorded which). Some clones in this sample may be carry-over from other donors' samples. CDR3 protein: CASSALSDTGELFF. CDR3 bases: TGTGCCAGCAGTGCCCTCAGTGACACCGGGGAGCTGTTTTTT.